This T cell receptor (beta chain) was recorded in a study of read filtering for tumor transcriptome and immune sequencing. As for the study in general: After DNase treatment, RNA was made into whole-transcriptome libraries. IR-seq gave about 3.5 to 10.27 million TCR reads per sample; RNA-seq gave roughly 80 to 1273. Points from the study as a whole: Correlation between methods rose after single-read clonotypes were removed. Around 80% of IR-seq clonotypes had a single read, yet these held around 3.3% of reads.

This clonotype was detected ten times or more. Its matching antigen is unknown. From roughly 390 ng of RNA, a library with molecular barcoded alpha/delta and beta/gamma adaptors was made. TCRdb reprocessed the reads with MiXCR, giving one entry per CDR3 protein. The table records about 57,000 distinct CDR3 sequences, 20% to 25% of them present only once. V shed 4 bases, J shed 4 bases, and the junction held 5 bases outside the gene matches. CDR3 length: 15 residues. Germline-derived CDR1 and CDR2 are SGHTA and FQGTGA. The J gene is TRBJ2-1, the V gene TRBV7-3; 9 bases are shared with TRBD2. The sequenced material came from a population of CD138-negative cells sorted from bone marrow. This sequence originates from a donor aged 40 or over with multiple myeloma. The CDR3 nucleotides read TGTGCCAGCAGCTATAGCGGGAGTGTGTACAATGAGCAGTTCTTC. It specifies CASSYSGSVYNEQFF.